A selection of T cell receptor beta chains follows, all from one sample in a study of shared clonotypes between healthy human individuals. TCRdb keeps only in-frame clones here, not all; method: immunoSEQ multiplex PCR. Seen here are approximately 400,000 clones, about 96% observed once, and the top ten hold about 0.32%. Sequencing was done on a sample of memory CD8+ T cells sorted from blood. These receptor sequences come from a man younger than 45 in good health. CDR3s include the opening cysteine and the closing phenylalanine or tryptophan. Each record gives: clone size, V gene, D gene, CDR3 length, J gene, CDR3 DNA, CDR3 protein. A D gene is named only where the DNA matches it firmly. Size values are once, few and many counts, or a class for expanded clones, and some rows have none.

NA	TRBV4-2	NA	14	TRBJ2-7	TGTGCCAGCAGCTCCTATCGGGGAGCCTACGAGCAGTACTTC	CASSSYRGAYEQYF
once	TRBV30	NA	11	TRBJ2-7	TGTGCCTGGAGTGTACTTAACGAGCAGTACTTC	CAWSVLNEQYF
NA	TRBV5-1	TRBD1	14	TRBJ2-2	TGCGCCAGCAGCTTGGAGGGACAGACCGGGGAGCTGTTTTTT	CASSLEGQTGELFF
NA	TRBV6-6	TRBD2	14	TRBJ2-2	TGTGCCAGCACTAGCGGAAAAAACACCGGGGAGCTGTTTTTT	CASTSGKNTGELFF
NA	TRBV6-5	NA	15	TRBJ2-6	TGTGCCAGCAGTTACCCAGGCTCTGGGGCCAACGTCCTGACTTTC	CASSYPGSGANVLTF
NA	TRBV5-1	NA	13	TRBJ2-1	TGCGCCAGCAGCACCGAATTGTACAATGAGCAGTTCTTC	CASSTELYNEQFF
NA	TRBV7-2	TRBD2	13	TRBJ2-1	TGTGCCAGCAGCTTAGTGAGGCGGGAGGGCCGGTTCTTC	CASSLVRREGRFF
NA	TRBV5-4	NA	12	TRBJ2-7	TGTGCCAGCAGCTTCCGACACACCGAGCAGTACTTC	CASSFRHTEQYF
once	TRBV11-2	NA	14	TRBJ2-5	TGTGCCAGCAGCTTAGATGTGGCCATGGGGACCCAGTACTTC	CASSLDVAMGTQYF
NA	TRBV4-1	NA	13	TRBJ2-3	TGCGCCAGCAGCCAAGCGGGAGTAGATACGCAGTATTTT	CASSQAGVDTQYF
NA	TRBV6-1	TRBD2	15	TRBJ2-7	TGTGCCAGCAGCCCCGGACTAGCGGGAGACTACGAGCAGTACTTC	CASSPGLAGDYEQYF
NA	TRBV25-1	NA	14	TRBJ2-7	TGTGCCAGCAGTGAAGGGCCGGGAATCTACGAGCAGTACTTC	CASSEGPGIYEQYF
once	TRBV18	NA	14	TRBJ1-3	TGTGCCAGCTCACCGGACAACTCTGGAAACACCATATATTTT	CASSPDNSGNTIYF
NA	TRBV7-9	TRBD1	15	TRBJ1-2	TGTGCCAGCAGCCTTGGACAGGGTCGTTCGGATGGCTACACCTTC	CASSLGQGRSDGYTF
NA	TRBV2	NA	14	TRBJ1-2	TGTGCCAGCAGTGAAGGTGGGTGGCTCCATGGCTACACCTTC	CASSEGGWLHGYTF
NA	TRBV5-1	NA	14	TRBJ2-5	TGCGCCAGCAGCTTGGGGGTAGCACAAGAGACCCAGTACTTC	CASSLGVAQETQYF
NA	TRBV9	TRBD2	15	TRBJ2-3	TGTGCCAGCAGCGCCGGACTAGCGGGAGCAGATACGCAGTATTTT	CASSAGLAGADTQYF
NA	TRBV10-3	TRBD1	15	TRBJ1-1	TGTGCCATCATGGGACAGGGCAGAATGAACACTGAAGCTTTCTTT	CAIMGQGRMNTEAFF
few	TRBV27	TRBD2	17	TRBJ2-2	TGTGCCAGCACGGGACTAGCGGGAGGGCCCGGCACCGGGGAGCTGTTTTTT	CASTGLAGGPGTGELFF